Shown below are 12 T cell receptor beta chains from a single sample sequenced in a study of regulatory T cells in long-lasting Graves disease. In building TCR beta libraries, iRepertoire HTBI primers were used together with Arm-PCR of CDR3 regions. TCRdb analysed the multiplex PCR reads with MiXCR anew, one entry per CDR3 protein. The sample has under 400,000 distinct CDR3 sequences, 16% seen once. Time point of the sample: newly diagnosed GD, antithyroid drugs for less than 3 months. Extracted PBMC RNA gave rise to the TCR library. These data were likewise used in another study, on T cells in Graves' hyperthyroidism and ophthalmopathy.

This sample comprised peripheral blood mononuclear cells (PBMCs), obtained at new diagnosis, from a patient treated with antithyroid drugs. Receptors were obtained from a middle-aged man with Graves disease.

This clonotype was seen a handful of times. The J gene is TRBJ2-3, the V gene TRBV29-1; 12 bases map to TRBD2. The V segment lost 4 bases and the J segment 6 bases; nucleotides outside the gene matches: 8. The CDR3 is 15 residues long. From germline, CDR1 is SQVTM and CDR2 ANQGSEA. CDR3 nucleotide sequence: TGCAGCGTTGGACTAGCGGGGGCGATCCGGGATACGCAGTATTTT. As protein: CSVGLAGAIRDTQYF.

This clonotype was seen ten or more times. The chain is built from TRBV2 and TRBJ1-3, with TRBD1 identical over 9 bases. This CDR3 is 14 amino acids long. After removal of 6 bases from V and 2 bases from J, the junction contained 2 bases not matched to a gene. From germline, CDR1 is SNHLY and CDR2 FYNNEI. CDR3 sequence (DNA): TGTGCCAGCAGCGGGACAGGGCCTGGAAACACCATATATTTT. It translates to CASSGTGPGNTIYF.

This clonotype has ten or more counts. CDR3 in DNA: TGCGCCAGCAGCTTGGAATCCCCCTCGAACACTGAAGCTTTCTTT. This gives the protein CASSLESPSNTEAFF. The chain uses TRBV5-1 and TRBJ1-1, with D unclear. The germline gives CDR1 SGHRS, CDR2 YFSETQ. V was shortened by 0 bases and J by 1 base, with 10 bases between the two germline ends. The CDR3 contains 15 residues.

This clonotype was seen many times. This chain links TRBV10-3 with TRBJ2-7; no definite D call. V lost 3 bases to trimming and J lost 2 bases, with 8 bases between them. This CDR3 comprises 13 residues. Germline values: CDR1 ENHRY, CDR2 SYGVKD. The CDR3 is CAISEFLAYEQYF. The CDR3 DNA follows: TGTGCCATCAGTGAATTTCTGGCCTACGAGCAGTACTTC.

The sample holds many counts of this clonotype. The gene calls are TRBV2 and TRBJ1-5; 10 bases map to TRBD1. V lost 5 bases and J lost 6; bases outside the gene matches: 4. Germline V gives CDR1 SNHLY, CDR2 FYNNEI. The CDR3 contains 14 residues. CDR3 region: CASSRDRGAQPQHF. The CDR3 DNA follows: TGTGCCAGCAGTAGGGACAGGGGAGCTCAGCCCCAGCATTTT.

This clonotype was observed a few times. A much larger clone lies a single base off, so this may be a read error. This chain uses TRBV2 with TRBJ1-5, with D possibly matching TRBD1 (5 bases). Germline-derived CDR1 and CDR2 are SNHLY and FYNNEI. The CDR3 is 13 residues long. The CDR3 DNA reads as TGTGCCAGCAGCGGGGGTATAGATCAGCCCCCGCATTTT. This translates into CASSGGIDQPPHF.

This clonotype has just one count. This sequence may be a read error, since a much larger clone differs from it by one base. The rearrangement links TRBV20-1 to TRBJ2-1; no clear D gene. Germline V lookup: CDR1 DFQATT, CDR2 SNEGSKA (reference sequence). V was clipped by 5 bases and J by 10 bases, with 18 bases between them. This CDR3 comprises 13 residues. CDR3 sequence reads: CSALRLGGREQFF. CDR3 coding DNA: TGCAGTGCTCTTAGGCTCGGTGGGCGCGAGCAGTTCTTC.

This clonotype was counted a few times. The chain is built from TRBV25-1 and TRBJ1-1; no definite D call. The CDR3 consists of 13 residues. Germline CDR1 is MGHDK and CDR2 is SYGVNS. V lost 0 bases and J 11 bases, leaving 13 bases between the germline ends. Here the CDR3 reads CASSEYEGDEAFF. The CDR3, as DNA: TGTGCCAGCAGTGAATATGAGGGTGATGAGGCTTTCTTT.

The rearrangement uses TRBV15 and TRBJ1-4; D not certain. The CDR3 length is 15 residues. Germline V CDR1 and CDR2: LNHNV, YYDKDF (reference sequence). V was shortened by 0 bases and J by 8 bases, with 13 bases between the two germline ends. The CDR3 bases are TGTGCCACCAGCAGAGATCGTCGTGCGCCGGAAAAACTGTTTTTT. Amino acid sequence: CATSRDRRAPEKLFF.

This clonotype was counted ten times or more. The V and J genes are TRBV3-1 and TRBJ2-2; D might be TRBD1 (6 bases). The ends were cut back, 1 base at V and 8 bases at J, with 17 bases in the middle. Germline V CDR1 and CDR2: LGHDT, YNNKEL (reference sequence). The CDR3 runs to 16 residues. CDR3 bases: TGTGCCAGCAGCCAAGGATTTGGGACAAGTCCTGGGGAGCTGTTTTTT. The encoded protein is CASSQGFGTSPGELFF.

CDR3 sequence reads: CASSIATNYLADTQYF. The CDR3, as DNA: TGTGCCAGTAGTATCGCGACTAACTATTTGGCAGATACGCAGTATTTT. The rearrangement uses TRBV19 and TRBJ2-3; D is perhaps TRBD2 (5 bases). V was cut by 3 bases and J by 4 bases, with 17 bases left in between. The CDR3 covers 16 residues. Germline CDR1 is LNHDA and CDR2 is SQIVND (reference sequence). Full variable domain (missing parts from reference TRBV19 and TRBJ2-3): DGGITQSPKYLFRKEGQNVTLSCEQNLNHDAMYWYRQDPGQGLRLIYYSQIVNDFQKGDIAEGYSVSREKKESFPLTVTSAQKNPTAFYLCASSIATNYLADTQYFGPGTRLTVL.

This clonotype was counted ten times or more. The rearrangement links TRBV2 to TRBJ2-5; TRBD1 aligns across 11 bases. CDR1 is SNHLY and CDR2 is FYNNEI in the germline V gene. Trimming took 6 bases from V and 4 from J; bases not matched to a gene: 7. The CDR3 is 15 residues long. The CDR3: CASSSGTGGLETQYF. Here the CDR3 DNA reads TGTGCCAGCAGCTCCGGGACAGGGGGTTTAGAGACCCAGTACTTC. The complete variable domain, with remaining parts taken from reference TRBV2 and TRBJ2-5, reads EPEVTQTPSHQVTQMGQEVILRCVPISNHLYFYWYRQILGQKVEFLVSFYNNEISEKSEIFDDQFSVERPDGSNFTLKIRSTKLEDSAMYFCASSSGTGGLETQYFGPGTRLLVL.